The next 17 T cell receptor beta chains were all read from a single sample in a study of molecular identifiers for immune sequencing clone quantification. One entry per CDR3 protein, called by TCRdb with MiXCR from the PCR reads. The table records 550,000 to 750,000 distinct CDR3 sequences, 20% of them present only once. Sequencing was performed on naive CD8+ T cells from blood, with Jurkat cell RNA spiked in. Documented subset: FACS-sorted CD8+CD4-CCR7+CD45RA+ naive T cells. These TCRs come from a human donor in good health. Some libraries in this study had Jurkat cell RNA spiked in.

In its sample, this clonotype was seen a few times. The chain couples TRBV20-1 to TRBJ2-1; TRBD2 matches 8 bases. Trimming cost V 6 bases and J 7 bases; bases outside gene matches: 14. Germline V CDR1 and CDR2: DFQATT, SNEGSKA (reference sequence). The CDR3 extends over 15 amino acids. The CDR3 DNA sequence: TGCAGTGCCCCAGGGTGGACTAGCTCTATAAATGAGCAGTTCTTC. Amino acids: CSAPGWTSSINEQFF.

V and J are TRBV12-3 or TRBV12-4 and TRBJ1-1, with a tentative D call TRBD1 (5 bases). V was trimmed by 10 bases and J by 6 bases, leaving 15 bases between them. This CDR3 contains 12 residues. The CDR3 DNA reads TGTGCCACCCGCCTTGGGGGGGCTGAAGCTTTCTTT. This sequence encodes CATRLGGAEAFF.

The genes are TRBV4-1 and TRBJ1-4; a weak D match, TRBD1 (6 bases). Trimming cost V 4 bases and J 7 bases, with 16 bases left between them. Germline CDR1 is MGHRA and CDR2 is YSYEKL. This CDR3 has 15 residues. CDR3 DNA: TGCGCCAGCAGCCTTAGACAGGCCGGGCGTGAAAAACTGTTTTTT. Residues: CASSLRQAGREKLFF.

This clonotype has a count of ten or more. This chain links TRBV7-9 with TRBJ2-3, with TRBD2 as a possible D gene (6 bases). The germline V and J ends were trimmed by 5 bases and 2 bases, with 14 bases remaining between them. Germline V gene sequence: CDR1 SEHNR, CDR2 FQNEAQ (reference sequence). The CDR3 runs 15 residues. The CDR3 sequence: CASSGGRIDTDTQYF. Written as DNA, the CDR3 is TGTGCCAGCAGCGGAGGGAGGATCGACACAGATACGCAGTATTTT.

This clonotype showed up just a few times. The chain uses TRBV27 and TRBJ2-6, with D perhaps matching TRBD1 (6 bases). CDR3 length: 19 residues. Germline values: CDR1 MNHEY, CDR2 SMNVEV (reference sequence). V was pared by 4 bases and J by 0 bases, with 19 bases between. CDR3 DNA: TGTGCCAGCAGTTCCCCCTCTCAGGGGCTGTTCTCTGGGGCCAACGTCCTGACTTTC. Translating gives CASSSPSQGLFSGANVLTF.

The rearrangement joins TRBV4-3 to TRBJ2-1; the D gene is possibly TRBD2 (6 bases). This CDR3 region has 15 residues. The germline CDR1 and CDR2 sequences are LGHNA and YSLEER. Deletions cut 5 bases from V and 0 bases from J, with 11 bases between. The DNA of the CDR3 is TGCGCCAGCAGCGAGACTAGAAGCTCCTACAATGAGCAGTTCTTC. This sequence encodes CASSETRSSYNEQFF.

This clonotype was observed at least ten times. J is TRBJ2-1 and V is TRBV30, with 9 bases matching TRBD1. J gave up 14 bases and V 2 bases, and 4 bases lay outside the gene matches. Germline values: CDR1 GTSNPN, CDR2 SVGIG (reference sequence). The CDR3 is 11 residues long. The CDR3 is CAWSPGQGKFF. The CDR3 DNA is TGTGCCTGGAGTCCGGGACAGGGCAAGTTCTTC.

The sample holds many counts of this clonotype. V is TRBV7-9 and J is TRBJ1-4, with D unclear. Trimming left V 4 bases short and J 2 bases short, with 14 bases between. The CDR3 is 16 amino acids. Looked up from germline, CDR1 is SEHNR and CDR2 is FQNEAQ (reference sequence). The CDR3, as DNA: TGTGCCAGCAGCTGGTCGCTAACGGGGACTAATGAAAAACTGTTTTTT. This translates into CASSWSLTGTNEKLFF. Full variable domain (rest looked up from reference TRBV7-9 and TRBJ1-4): DTGVSQNPRHKITKRGQNVTFRCDPISEHNRLYWYRQTLGQGPEFLTYFQNEAQLEKSRLLSDRFSAERPKGSFSTLEIQRTEQGDSAMYLCASSWSLTGTNEKLFFGSGTQLSVL.

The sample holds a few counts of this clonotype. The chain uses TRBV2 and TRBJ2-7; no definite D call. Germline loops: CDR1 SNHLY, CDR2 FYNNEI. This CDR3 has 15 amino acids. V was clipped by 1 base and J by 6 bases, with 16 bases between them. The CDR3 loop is CASSEGVPGLGEQYF. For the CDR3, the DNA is TGTGCCAGCAGTGAAGGGGTTCCGGGCCTCGGCGAGCAGTACTTC. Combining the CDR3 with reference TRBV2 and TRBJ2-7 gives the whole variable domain EPEVTQTPSHQVTQMGQEVILRCVPISNHLYFYWYRQILGQKVEFLVSFYNNEISEKSEIFDDQFSVERPDGSNFTLKIRSTKLEDSAMYFCASSEGVPGLGEQYFGPGTRLTVT.

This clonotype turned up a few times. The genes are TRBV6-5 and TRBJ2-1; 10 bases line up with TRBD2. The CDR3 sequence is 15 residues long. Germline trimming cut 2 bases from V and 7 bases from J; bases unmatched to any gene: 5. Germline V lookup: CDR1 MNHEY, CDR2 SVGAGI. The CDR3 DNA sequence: TGTGCCAGCAGTTACATCACTAGCGGGAAGAATGAGCAGTTCTTC. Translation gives CASSYITSGKNEQFF.

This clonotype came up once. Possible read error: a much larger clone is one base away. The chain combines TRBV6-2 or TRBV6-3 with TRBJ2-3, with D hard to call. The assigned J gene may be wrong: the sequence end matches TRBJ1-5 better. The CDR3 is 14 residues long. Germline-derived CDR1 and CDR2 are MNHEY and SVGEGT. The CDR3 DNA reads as TGTGCCAGCAGTTACGCGGACGCGCTAGATACGCAGCATTTT. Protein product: CASSYADALDTQHF.

The CDR3 loop reads CASSQDLFTGTDTQYF. As DNA, the CDR3 is TGTGCCAGCAGCCAAGACCTCTTTACGGGCACAGATACGCAGTATTTT. This chain links TRBV3-1 with TRBJ2-3, with unresolved D. The germline gives CDR1 LGHDT, CDR2 YNNKEL (reference sequence). The CDR3 length is 16 residues. V lost 0 bases, J lost 1 base, and 11 bases lay in between.

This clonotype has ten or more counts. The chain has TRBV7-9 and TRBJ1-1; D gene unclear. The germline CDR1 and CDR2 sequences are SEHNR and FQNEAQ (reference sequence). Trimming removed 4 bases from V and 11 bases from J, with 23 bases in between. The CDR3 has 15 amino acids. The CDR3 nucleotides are TGTGCCAGCAGCTCAACAACTCAGACACGGATCCCGGCTTTCTTT. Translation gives CASSSTTQTRIPAFF.

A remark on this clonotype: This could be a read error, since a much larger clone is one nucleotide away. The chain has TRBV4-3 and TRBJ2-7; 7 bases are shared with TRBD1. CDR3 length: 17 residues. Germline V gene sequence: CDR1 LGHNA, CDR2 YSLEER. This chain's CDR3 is CASSQEGHRDSPYERYF. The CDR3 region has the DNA TGCGCCAGCAGCCAAGAGGGGCACCGGGACAGTCCCTACGAGCGGTACTTC.

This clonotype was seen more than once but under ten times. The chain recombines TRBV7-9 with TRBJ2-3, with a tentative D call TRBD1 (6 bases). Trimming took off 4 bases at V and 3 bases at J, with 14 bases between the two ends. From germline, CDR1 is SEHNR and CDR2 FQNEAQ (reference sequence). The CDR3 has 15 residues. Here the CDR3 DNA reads TGTGCCAGCAGCTCCCCGGACAGCGCTACAGATACGCAGTATTTT. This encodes CASSSPDSATDTQYF.

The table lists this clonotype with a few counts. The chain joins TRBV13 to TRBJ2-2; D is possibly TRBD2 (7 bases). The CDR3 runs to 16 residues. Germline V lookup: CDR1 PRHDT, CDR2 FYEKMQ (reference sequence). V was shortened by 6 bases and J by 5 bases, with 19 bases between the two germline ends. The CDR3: CASSGGDSGVTGELFF. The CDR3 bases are TGTGCCAGCAGTGGGGGCGACAGCGGGGTAACCGGGGAGCTGTTTTTT. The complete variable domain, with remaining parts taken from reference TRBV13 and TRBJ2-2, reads AAGVIQSPRHLIKEKRETATLKCYPIPRHDTVYWYQQGPGQDPQFLISFYEKMQSDKGSIPDRFSAQQFSDYHSELNMSSLELGDSALYFCASSGGDSGVTGELFFGEGSRLTVL.

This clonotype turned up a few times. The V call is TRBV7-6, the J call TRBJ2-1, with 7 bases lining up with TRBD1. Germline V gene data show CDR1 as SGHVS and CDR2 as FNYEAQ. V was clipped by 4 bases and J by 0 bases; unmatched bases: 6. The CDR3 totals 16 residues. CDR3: CASSSNRGRSYNEQFF. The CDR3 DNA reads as TGTGCCAGCAGCTCAAACAGGGGACGCTCCTACAATGAGCAGTTCTTC.